These 11 T cell receptor beta chains were all obtained from the same sample, sequenced in a study of T cells in Graves' hyperthyroidism and ophthalmopathy. It was RNA transcripts that yielded the amplified TCR beta CDR3 regions. Initially, a first-round RT-PCR of the TCR CDR3 employed the HTBI primer set. TCRdb analysed the multiplex PCR reads with MiXCR anew, one entry per CDR3 protein. The table records 200,000 to 300,000 distinct CDR3 sequences, around 24% of them present only once. The specimen sequenced was blood. These receptor sequences come from a woman aged 35 to 49 with Graves' ophthalmopathy.

V and J are TRBV2 and TRBJ1-2, with D unresolved. CDR3 length: 15 residues. V lost 7 bases and J lost 7, with 22 bases in between. The germline CDR1 and CDR2 sequences are SNHLY and FYNNEI. CDR3 DNA: TGTGCCAGCAACGAAGGGTGGGGAGATGGATTTGGCTACACCTTC. Amino acid sequence: CASNEGWGDGFGYTF.

As for this clonotype: A much larger clone lies one base from this, so it may be a read error. CDR3 protein: CASSWGGSEASF. The CDR3 nucleotides are TGTGCCAGCAGCTGGGGAGGTTCTGAAGCTTCCTTT. This chain uses TRBV12-3 or TRBV12-4 with TRBJ1-1; D call uncertain. CDR3 length: 12 residues.

The sample holds many counts of this clonotype. The rearrangement links TRBV29-1 to TRBJ2-7; D unresolved. Germline assignment: CDR1 SQVTM and CDR2 ANQGSEA. The V end lost 2 bases, the J end lost 2 bases, and 7 bases lay between the germline ends. This CDR3 has 12 amino acids. For the CDR3, the DNA is TGCAGCGTTGAATCGGGCCCCTACGAGCAGTACTTC. Protein: CSVESGPYEQYF.

The table lists this clonotype with many counts. The V gene is TRBV19, the J gene TRBJ2-7; D is unclear. Germline assignment: CDR1 LNHDA and CDR2 SQIVND (reference sequence). The CDR3 is 13 amino acids. V shed 8 bases and J shed 2 bases, with 13 bases lying between them. The CDR3: CASRHPVTYEQYF. CDR3 DNA sequence: TGTGCCAGTCGACACCCTGTTACCTACGAGCAGTACTTC.

This clonotype has a count of ten or more. The rearrangement joins TRBV18 to TRBJ1-1; TRBD1 aligns across 7 bases. This CDR3 region has 13 residues. J was trimmed by 4 bases and V by 2 bases; bases with no gene match: 1. CDR1 is KGHSH, CDR2 LQKENI, per germline. The CDR3 here is CASSPAGGTEAFF. Here the CDR3 DNA reads TGTGCCAGCTCACCAGCAGGGGGCACTGAAGCTTTCTTT.

This clonotype has ten or more counts. The V gene is TRBV3-1, the J gene TRBJ2-2, with TRBD2 matching 13 bases. Germline trimming cut 4 bases from V and 0 bases from J; bases unmatched to any gene: 11. The CDR3 loop spans 20 amino acids. Germline CDR1 and CDR2: LGHDT and YNNKEL (reference sequence). CDR3 sequence (DNA): TGTGCCAGCAGCCCTCGGGACATCGGGACTAGCGGGACGAACACCGGGGAGCTGTTTTTT. The encoded protein is CASSPRDIGTSGTNTGELFF.

This clonotype was seen ten or more times. The chain carries TRBV30 and TRBJ1-1, with 10 bases aligning to TRBD1. Trimming cost V 3 bases and J 2 bases; bases outside gene matches: 6. The CDR3 spans 15 residues. Germline V lookup: CDR1 GTSNPN, CDR2 SVGIG (reference sequence). CDR3 bases: TGTGCCTGGAGCACGGGACAGGGGCTTAACACTGAAGCTTTCTTT. This gives the protein CAWSTGQGLNTEAFF.

The sample holds many counts of this clonotype. The V call is TRBV4-2, the J call TRBJ2-2, with 8 positions matching TRBD1. Trimming removed 4 bases from V and 6 bases from J; junction bases left unmatched: 10. The germline V gene has CDR1 LGHNA and CDR2 YNFKEQ. This CDR3 spans 16 amino acids. CDR3 sequence reads: CASSRVGQGGPGELFF. As DNA, the CDR3 is TGTGCCAGCAGCCGCGTAGGACAGGGAGGCCCCGGGGAGCTGTTTTTT.

This clonotype was counted many times. The V and J genes are TRBV6-4 and TRBJ2-5; the match to TRBD2 covers 7 bases. The CDR3 runs to 22 residues. Trimming at V came to 0 bases and at J to 0 bases, leaving 22 bases not matched to a gene. The V gene's germline CDR1 is MRHNA and CDR2 SNTAGT. CDR3 sequence: CASSDSNTARRGTNKYQETQYF. The DNA of the CDR3 is TGTGCCAGCAGTGACTCGAATACAGCACGTAGAGGGACTAACAAGTACCAAGAGACCCAGTACTTC.

This clonotype was observed a few times. The chain employs TRBV29-1 and TRBJ2-5, with D tentatively TRBD2 (5 bases). Germline CDR1 reads SQVTM; CDR2 reads ANQGSEA. The CDR3 has 10 amino acids. CDR3 DNA sequence: TGCAGTTTCGGGGAAGAGACCCAGTACTTC. Its protein is CSFGEETQYF. Together with reference TRBV29-1 and TRBJ2-5, the CDR3 gives the full variable domain: SAVISQKPSRDICQRGTSLTIQCQVDSQVTMMFWYRQQPGQSLTLIATANQGSEATYESGFVIDKFPISRPNLTFSTLTVSNMSPEDSSIYLCSFGEETQYFGPGTRLLVL.

This sequence joins TRBV4-1 and TRBJ2-3, with D uncertain. The ends were cut back, 1 base at V and 3 bases at J, with 8 bases in the middle. In germline, CDR1 is MGHRA, CDR2 YSYEKL. This CDR3 region has 14 residues. The CDR3 loop reads CASSQVTQTDTQYF. CDR3 coding DNA: TGCGCCAGCAGCCAAGTCACTCAAACAGATACGCAGTATTTT.